This T cell receptor (beta chain) emerged from a study of CD8 T cells in Susac syndrome. Of note for this clonotype: Its cognate antigen is unknown.

A quantity of about 0.5 to 1 ug RNA underwent reverse transcription using random hexamers. TCRdb analysed the immunoSEQ multiplex PCR reads with MiXCR anew, one entry per CDR3 protein. Of tens of thousands of distinct CDR3 sequences in the sample, around 94% were seen once. Trimming took 5 bases from V and 4 from J, leaving 21 bases between them. The CDR3 has 18 residues. Germline V gives CDR1 SGHAT, CDR2 FQDESV (reference sequence). Findings and caveats of the study: Within Susac syndrome CD4+ T cell repertoires, clonal expansion was not evident.

Sequences were obtained from CD4+ T cells from PBMCs. The rearrangement links TRBV11-1 to TRBJ2-6; maybe TRBD1 (5 bases). This TCR was recovered from a human donor with Susac syndrome. The CDR3 protein is CASSLGKGSLPGANVLTF. CDR3 nucleotides: TGTGCCAGCAGCCTGGGGAAGGGGTCACTCCCCGGGGCCAACGTCCTGACTTTC.